Below, 27 T cell receptor beta chains from the same sample are listed, as sequenced in a study of CD8 T cells in Susac syndrome. An input of roughly 0.5 to 1 ug of RNA was subjected to reverse transcription using random hexamers. TCRdb fed the immunoSEQ multiplex PCR reads into MiXCR, producing one record per CDR3 protein. Of 100,000 to 150,000 distinct CDR3 sequences listed, around 95% were seen once; the top ten hold around 0.2%. Sequencing was carried out using CD8+ T cells from PBMCs. All receptors derive from a human donor with Susac syndrome.

The rearrangement joins TRBV12-3 or TRBV12-4 to TRBJ1-1; possibly TRBD1 for D (6 bases). CDR3 length: 14 residues. The V and J ends lost 6 bases and 5 bases respectively, with 16 bases between them. The chain's CDR3 is CASRSSTGRTEAFF. The CDR3 DNA follows: TGTGCCAGCAGATCTTCCACAGGGCGTACTGAAGCTTTCTTT.

To note about this clonotype: A junction boundary mismatches the germline segment, possibly from a read error. The V and J genes are TRBV29-1 and TRBJ1-2; D gene unclear. The CDR3 is made up of 13 amino acids. In germline, CDR1 is SQVTM, CDR2 ANQGSEA. The CDR3 region is CSVEGRGHYGYTF. CDR3 DNA sequence: TGCAGCGTGGAAGGACGGGGTCACTATGGCTACACCTTC.

The rearrangement joins TRBV19 to TRBJ1-5, with D possibly matching TRBD1 (6 bases). CDR1 and CDR2 (germline): LNHDA, SQIVND (reference sequence). This CDR3 contains 19 residues. Trimming cost V 3 bases and J 2 bases, with 23 bases left between them. CDR3 residues: CASSIVGATGPRGNQPQHF. As DNA, the CDR3 is TGTGCCAGTAGTATTGTGGGTGCGACAGGCCCGAGGGGCAATCAGCCCCAGCATTTT. Filled out from reference TRBV19 and TRBJ1-5, the complete variable domain reads DGGITQSPKYLFRKEGQNVTLSCEQNLNHDAMYWYRQDPGQGLRLIYYSQIVNDFQKGDIAEGYSVSREKKESFPLTVTSAQKNPTAFYLCASSIVGATGPRGNQPQHFGDGTRLSIL.

This chain links TRBV5-1 with TRBJ1-1, with D uncertain. CDR1 SGHRS and CDR2 YFSETQ come from the germline V gene. The CDR3 has 14 residues. Trimming removed 4 bases at V and 6 bases at J, with 16 bases between. CDR3 DNA: TGCGCCAGCAGCGTCGGACGGGGAAGGGCTGAAGCTTTCTTT. This translates into CASSVGRGRAEAFF. Complete variable domain (other parts from reference TRBV5-1 and TRBJ1-1): KAGVTQTPRYLIKTRGQQVTLSCSPISGHRSVSWYQQTPGQGLQFLFEYFSETQRNKGNFPGRFSGRQFSNSRSEMNVSTLELGDSALYLCASSVGRGRAEAFFGQGTRLTVV.

The chain links TRBV27 to TRBJ2-5; 8 bases are shared with TRBD2. The V and J ends lost 0 bases and 1 base, in that order; junction bases with no gene match: 4. The CDR3 is made up of 16 amino acids. Germline CDR1 MNHEY, CDR2 SMNVEV (reference sequence). The CDR3 spells CASSLSLAGSQETQYF. The CDR3 DNA is TGTGCCAGCAGTTTATCATTAGCGGGGAGCCAAGAGACCCAGTACTTC.

This chain connects TRBV24-1 to TRBJ2-2, with D hard to call. V lost 5 bases to trimming and J lost 7 bases, with 16 bases between them. From germline, CDR1 is KGHDR and CDR2 SFDVKD. This CDR3 has 15 residues. CDR3 in amino acids: CATSATTKGIGELFF. The CDR3 bases are TGTGCCACCAGTGCTACAACCAAGGGTATCGGGGAGCTGTTTTTT.

This rearrangement joins TRBV9 to TRBJ2-3, with D unclear. Germline V gene data show CDR1 as SGDLS and CDR2 as YYNGEE. Trimming stripped 0 bases from V and 4 bases from J, with 6 bases between. The CDR3 sequence is 13 residues long. The CDR3 sequence is CASSVGGSDTQYF. The DNA of the CDR3 is TGTGCCAGCAGCGTAGGTGGATCAGATACGCAGTATTTT. The full variable domain, rest sourced from reference TRBV9 and TRBJ2-3, is DSGVTQTPKHLITATGQRVTLRCSPRSGDLSVYWYQQSLDQGLQFLIQYYNGEERAKGNILERFSAQQFPDLHSELNLSSLELGDSALYFCASSVGGSDTQYFGPGTRLTVL.

This sequence joins TRBV3-1 and TRBJ2-5; TRBD2 might be the D (6 bases). Germline values: CDR1 LGHDT, CDR2 YNNKEL (reference sequence). The CDR3 loop spans 14 amino acids. The germline V and J ends were trimmed by 1 base and 4 bases, with 10 bases remaining between them. In DNA form, the CDR3 reads TGTGCCAGCAGCCAAGGGATGGAGGGAGAGACCCAGTACTTC. Its protein product is CASSQGMEGETQYF.

This clonotype was counted once. The V call is TRBV4-1, the J call TRBJ1-5; D is unresolved. CDR1 is MGHRA, CDR2 YSYEKL, per germline. The CDR3 sequence is 15 residues long. V lost 1 base to trimming and J lost 0 bases, with 7 bases between them. The CDR3 loop reads CASSQGLYSNQPQHF. The CDR3 coding sequence is TGCGCCAGCAGCCAAGGGCTTTATAGCAATCAGCCCCAGCATTTT.

Of note for this clonotype: The junction does not match germline at one end; this may be a read error. The rearrangement links TRBV7-9 to TRBJ2-4; no definite D call. From germline, CDR1 is SEHNR and CDR2 FQNEAQ (reference sequence). The CDR3 spans 11 residues. The chain's CDR3 is CTSSSTNIQYF. For the CDR3, the DNA is TGTACCAGCAGCTCGACAAACATTCAGTACTTC. Filled out from reference TRBV7-9 and TRBJ2-4, the complete variable domain reads DTGVSQNPRHKITKRGQNVTFRCDPISEHNRLYWYRQTLGQGPEFLTYFQNEAQLEKSRLLSDRFSAERPKGSFSTLEIQRTEQGDSAMYLCTSSSTNIQYFGAGTRLSVL.

This clonotype was detected only once. The chain is built from TRBV29-1 and TRBJ2-7; tentatively, D is TRBD2 (6 bases). This CDR3 region has 13 residues. The V end lost 0 bases, the J end lost 0 bases, and 6 bases lay between the germline ends. Germline V gene lookup returns CDR1 SQVTM and CDR2 ANQGSEA. CDR3 residues: CSVEDGGSYEQYF. DNA of the CDR3: TGCAGCGTTGAAGACGGGGGCTCCTACGAGCAGTACTTC.

J is TRBJ2-1 and V is TRBV12-3 or TRBV12-4; D gene uncertain. The CDR3 is 12 residues long. V was cut by 6 bases and J by 8 bases, with 11 bases left in between. In DNA form, the CDR3 reads TGTGCCAGCAGCTCGCTTGGGGATGAGCAGTTCTTC. Amino acid sequence: CASSSLGDEQFF.

The chain has TRBV20-1 and TRBJ2-2, with D tentatively TRBD2 (5 bases). The CDR3 runs 15 residues. V shed 0 bases and J shed 5 bases, with 13 bases lying between them. The germline CDR1 and CDR2 sequences are DFQATT and SNEGSKA (reference sequence). The CDR3 is CSARELLDRTGELFF. CDR3 DNA sequence: TGCAGTGCTAGAGAGTTACTAGATCGGACCGGGGAGCTGTTTTTT.

V is TRBV21-1 and J is TRBJ2-7; the listed D gene, TRBD1, was not tested against the DNA. TRBV21-1 is noted as a pseudogene. This CDR3 is 13 amino acids long. CDR3 in amino acids: CASGRVRGHEQYF. CDR3 bases: TGTGCCAGCGGCAGGGTACGGGGCCACGAGCAGTACTTC.

The chain is built from TRBV7-3 and TRBJ2-2; 10 bases line up with TRBD2. The germline CDR1 and CDR2 sequences are SGHTA and FQGTGA. The J segment lost 6 bases and the V segment lost 8 bases, leaving 6 bases of the junction unmatched. This CDR3 contains 14 residues. The CDR3: CASQSSGGAGELFF. The CDR3 bases are TGTGCCAGCCAATCGAGCGGGGGGGCCGGGGAGCTGTTTTTT.

This chain joins TRBV27 and TRBJ2-1; D ambiguous. The germline CDR1 and CDR2 sequences are MNHEY and SMNVEV (reference sequence). The CDR3 extends over 16 amino acids. V shed 2 bases and J shed 1 base, with 12 bases lying between them. CDR3 coding DNA: TGTGCCAGCAGTTTAAGGTTATTCGGGTCCTACAATGAGCAGTTCTTC. It encodes CASSLRLFGSYNEQFF.

This clonotype appeared once. J is TRBJ2-1 and V is TRBV6-6; D uncertain. Germline V gene lookup returns CDR1 MNHNY and CDR2 SVGAGI (reference sequence). The CDR3 contains 16 residues. Between the trimmed V and J ends, which lost 0 bases and 2 bases, there was a span of 11 bases. The CDR3 sequence is CASSYSASLPYNEQFF. The CDR3 bases are TGTGCCAGCAGTTACTCCGCTTCGTTACCCTACAATGAGCAGTTCTTC.

This chain joins TRBV30 and TRBJ1-1, with D hard to call. V was trimmed by 3 bases and J by 1 base, leaving 12 bases between them. The CDR3 extends over 14 amino acids. CDR1 is GTSNPN, CDR2 SVGIG, per germline (reference sequence). CDR3: CAWRRSGWNTEAFF. The CDR3 DNA reads as TGTGCCTGGAGGAGGTCGGGGTGGAACACTGAAGCTTTCTTT. The full variable domain, completed using reference TRBV30 and TRBJ1-1, is SQTIHQWPATLVQPVGSPLSLECTVEGTSNPNLYWYRQAAGRGLQLLFYSVGIGQISSEVPQNLSASRPQDRQFILSSKKLLLSDSGFYLCAWRRSGWNTEAFFGQGTRLTVV.

This sequence joins TRBV3-1 and TRBJ2-1, with TRBD2 identical over 8 bases. With V trimmed by 4 bases and J by 6 bases, 8 bases remained unmatched. The germline V gene has CDR1 LGHDT and CDR2 YNNKEL (reference sequence). The CDR3 consists of 15 residues. CDR3 region: CASSLRREGLNEQFF. The DNA for the CDR3 is TGTGCCAGCAGCCTTCGACGGGAGGGCCTCAATGAGCAGTTCTTC.

A single count supports this clonotype. This chain uses TRBV7-9 with TRBJ2-7; D unclear. This CDR3 has 14 residues. Per the germline V gene, CDR1 is SEHNR and CDR2 is FQNEAQ (reference sequence). V was cut by 6 bases and J by 2 bases, with 14 bases left in between. Written as DNA, the CDR3 is TGTGCCAGCAGTGGTTCTATGAGGACCTACGAGCAGTACTTC. Translating gives CASSGSMRTYEQYF.

This chain uses TRBV5-6 with TRBJ1-5, with a possible D match to TRBD1 (5 bases). V lost 0 bases and J lost 0, with 10 bases in between. This CDR3 has 16 amino acids. Germline V lookup: CDR1 SGHDT, CDR2 YYEEEE. The CDR3 coding sequence is TGTGCCAGCAGCTTGGGCGGGGGGGATAGCAATCAGCCCCAGCATTTT. This codes for CASSLGGGDSNQPQHF. The whole variable domain, remainder taken from reference TRBV5-6 and TRBJ1-5, is DAGVTQSPTHLIKTRGQQVTLRCSPKSGHDTVSWYQQALGQGPQFIFQYYEEEERQRGNFPDRFSGHQFPNYSSELNVNALLLGDSALYLCASSLGGGDSNQPQHFGDGTRLSIL.

The chain has TRBV13 and TRBJ2-3; TRBD2 matches 10 bases. The CDR3 has 16 residues. Germline trimming cut 8 bases from V and 0 bases from J; bases unmatched to any gene: 8. Germline CDR1 is PRHDT and CDR2 is FYEKMQ (reference sequence). The CDR3 sequence: CASGIVSGGSTDTQYF. DNA for the CDR3: TGTGCCAGCGGAATCGTTAGCGGGGGGAGCACAGATACGCAGTATTTT. Together with reference TRBV13 and TRBJ2-3, the CDR3 gives the full variable domain: AAGVIQSPRHLIKEKRETATLKCYPIPRHDTVYWYQQGPGQDPQFLISFYEKMQSDKGSIPDRFSAQQFSDYHSELNMSSLELGDSALYFCASGIVSGGSTDTQYFGPGTRLTVL.

V is TRBV19 and J is TRBJ1-5, with a tentative D call TRBD1 (6 bases). The CDR3 spans 15 residues. Trimming stripped 3 bases from V and 6 bases from J, with 15 bases between. Germline CDR1 is LNHDA and CDR2 is SQIVND (reference sequence). The DNA for the CDR3 is TGTGCCAGTAGTATGCGGCAGGGGTTCGGTCAGCCCCAGCATTTT. Its translation: CASSMRQGFGQPQHF.

This rearrangement joins TRBV4-2 to TRBJ2-7; 8 nucleotides line up with TRBD1. CDR3 length: 16 residues. After removal of 1 base from V and 4 bases from J, the junction contained 9 bases not matched to a gene. Germline lookup yields CDR1 LGHNA and CDR2 YNFKEQ. CDR3 in DNA: TGTGCCAGCAGCCAAGCGCTTCAGGGGGCGTCTTACGAGCAGTACTTC. It codes for CASSQALQGASYEQYF.

This sequence joins TRBV6-1 and TRBJ2-7, with D possibly matching TRBD2 (6 bases). V was pared by 7 bases and J by 2 bases, with 15 bases between. The germline V gene has CDR1 MNHNS and CDR2 SASEGT. The CDR3 loop spans 14 amino acids. CDR3 sequence reads: CASISGDSTYEQYF. CDR3 in DNA: TGTGCCAGCATTAGCGGTGACAGTACCTACGAGCAGTACTTC.

V gene TRBV30 combines with J gene TRBJ1-1; D uncertain. This CDR3 is 13 amino acids long. CDR1 is GTSNPN and CDR2 is SVGIG in the germline V gene (reference sequence). V lost 0 bases to trimming and J lost 10 bases, with 15 bases between them. The CDR3 sequence is CAWSVDTLGAAFF. CDR3 coding DNA: TGTGCCTGGAGTGTCGACACCCTGGGAGCAGCTTTCTTT.

This clonotype was seen a single time. DNA for the CDR3: TGTGCCAGCAGCGTTGACGTAGGAGCGGGGGAGACCCAGTACTTC. It yields the protein CASSVDVGAGETQYF. The chain links TRBV9 to TRBJ2-5; 7 bases match TRBD2. Germline V gene data show CDR1 as SGDLS and CDR2 as YYNGEE. With 2 bases clipped from V and 5 bases from J, the junction kept 9 bases outside the gene matches. The CDR3 runs 15 residues. The entire variable domain, with the rest obtained from reference TRBV9 and TRBJ2-5, is as follows: DSGVTQTPKHLITATGQRVTLRCSPRSGDLSVYWYQQSLDQGLQFLIQYYNGEERAKGNILERFSAQQFPDLHSELNLSSLELGDSALYFCASSVDVGAGETQYFGPGTRLLVL.